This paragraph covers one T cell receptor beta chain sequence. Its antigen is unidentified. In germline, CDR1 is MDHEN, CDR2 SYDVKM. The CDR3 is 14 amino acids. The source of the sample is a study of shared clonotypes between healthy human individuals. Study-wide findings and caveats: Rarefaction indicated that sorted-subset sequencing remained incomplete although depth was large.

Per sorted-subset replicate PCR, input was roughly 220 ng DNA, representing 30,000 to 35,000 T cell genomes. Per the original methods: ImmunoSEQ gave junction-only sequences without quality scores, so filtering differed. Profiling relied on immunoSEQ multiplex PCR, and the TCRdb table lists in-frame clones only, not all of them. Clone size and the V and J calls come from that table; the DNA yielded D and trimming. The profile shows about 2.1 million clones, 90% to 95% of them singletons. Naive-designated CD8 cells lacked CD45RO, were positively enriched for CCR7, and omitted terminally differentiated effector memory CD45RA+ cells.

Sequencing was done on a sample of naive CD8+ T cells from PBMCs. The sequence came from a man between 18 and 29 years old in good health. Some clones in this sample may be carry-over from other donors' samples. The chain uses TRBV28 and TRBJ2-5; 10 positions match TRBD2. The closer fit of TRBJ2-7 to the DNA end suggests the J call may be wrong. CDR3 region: CASSSGLADYEQYF. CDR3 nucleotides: TGTGCCAGCAGCTCCGGACTAGCGGACTACGAGCAGTACTTC.